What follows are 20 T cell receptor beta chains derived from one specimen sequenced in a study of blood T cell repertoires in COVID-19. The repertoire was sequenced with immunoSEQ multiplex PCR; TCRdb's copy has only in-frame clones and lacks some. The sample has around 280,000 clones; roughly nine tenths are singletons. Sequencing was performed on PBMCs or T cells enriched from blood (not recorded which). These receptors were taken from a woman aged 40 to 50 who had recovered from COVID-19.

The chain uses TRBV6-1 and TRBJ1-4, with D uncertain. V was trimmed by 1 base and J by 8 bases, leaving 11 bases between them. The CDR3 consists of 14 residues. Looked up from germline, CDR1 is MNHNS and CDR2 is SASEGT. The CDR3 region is CASSEVAGREKLFF. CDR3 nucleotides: TGTGCCAGCAGTGAAGTGGCAGGTCGAGAAAAACTGTTTTTT.

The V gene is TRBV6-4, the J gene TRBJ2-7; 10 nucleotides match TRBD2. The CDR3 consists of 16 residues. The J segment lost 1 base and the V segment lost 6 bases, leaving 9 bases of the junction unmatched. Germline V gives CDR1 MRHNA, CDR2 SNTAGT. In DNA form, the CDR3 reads TGTGCCAGCAGCAGGAGGACTAGCGGCCATTCCTACGAGCAGTACTTC. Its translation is CASSRRTSGHSYEQYF.

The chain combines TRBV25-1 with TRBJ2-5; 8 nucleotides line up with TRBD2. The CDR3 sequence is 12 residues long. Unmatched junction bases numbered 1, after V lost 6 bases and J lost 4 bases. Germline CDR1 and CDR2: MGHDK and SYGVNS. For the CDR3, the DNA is TGTGCCAGCAGCGGGAGGGGAGAGACCCAGTACTTC. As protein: CASSGRGETQYF.

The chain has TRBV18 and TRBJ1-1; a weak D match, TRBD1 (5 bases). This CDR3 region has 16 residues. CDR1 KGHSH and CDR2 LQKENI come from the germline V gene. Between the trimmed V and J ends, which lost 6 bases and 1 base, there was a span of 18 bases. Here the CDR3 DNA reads TGTGCCAGCTCCCCCCTTCCGCCGACAGCGAACACTGAAGCTTTCTTT. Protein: CASSPLPPTANTEAFF.

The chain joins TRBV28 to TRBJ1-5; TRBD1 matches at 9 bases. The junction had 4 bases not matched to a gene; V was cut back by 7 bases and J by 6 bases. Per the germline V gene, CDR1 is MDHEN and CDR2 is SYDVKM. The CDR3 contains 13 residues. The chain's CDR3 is CASTRQGGQPQHF. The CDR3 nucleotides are TGTGCCAGCACCCGACAGGGGGGTCAGCCCCAGCATTTT.

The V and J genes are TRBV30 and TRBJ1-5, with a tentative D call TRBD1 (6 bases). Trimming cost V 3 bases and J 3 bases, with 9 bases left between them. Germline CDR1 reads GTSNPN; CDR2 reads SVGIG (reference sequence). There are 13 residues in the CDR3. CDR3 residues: CAWSGQSNQPQHF. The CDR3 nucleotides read TGTGCCTGGAGCGGACAGTCCAATCAGCCCCAGCATTTT.

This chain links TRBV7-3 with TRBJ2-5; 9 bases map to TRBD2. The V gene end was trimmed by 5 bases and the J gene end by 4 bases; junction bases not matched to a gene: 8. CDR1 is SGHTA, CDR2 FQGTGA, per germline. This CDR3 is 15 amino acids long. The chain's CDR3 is CASSPLAGSRETQYF. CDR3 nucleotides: TGTGCCAGCAGCCCGCTAGCGGGATCCCGAGAGACCCAGTACTTC. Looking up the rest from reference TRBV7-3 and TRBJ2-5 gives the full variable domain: GAGVSQTPSNKVTEKGKYVELRCDPISGHTALYWYRQSLGQGPEFLIYFQGTGAADDSGLPNDRFFAVRPEGSVSTLKIQRTERGDSAVYLCASSPLAGSRETQYFGPGTRLLVL.

The CDR3: CASSGTVASTNEKLFF. As DNA, the CDR3 is TGTGCCAGCAGTGGGACAGTAGCATCAACTAATGAAAAACTGTTTTTT. The V and J genes are TRBV28 and TRBJ1-4; 7 nucleotides agree with TRBD1. The CDR3 covers 16 residues. Unmatched junction bases numbered 6, after V lost 5 bases and J lost 0 bases. The germline V gene has CDR1 MDHEN and CDR2 SYDVKM.

The DNA for the CDR3 is TGTGCCAGCGCCACTAGCGGGACCTACGAGCAGTACTTC. Translation: CASATSGTYEQYF. V and J are TRBV6-5 and TRBJ2-7; 10 positions match TRBD2. After removal of 8 bases from V and 2 bases from J, the junction contained 3 bases not matched to a gene. The CDR3 totals 13 residues. Germline CDR1 MNHEY, CDR2 SVGAGI.

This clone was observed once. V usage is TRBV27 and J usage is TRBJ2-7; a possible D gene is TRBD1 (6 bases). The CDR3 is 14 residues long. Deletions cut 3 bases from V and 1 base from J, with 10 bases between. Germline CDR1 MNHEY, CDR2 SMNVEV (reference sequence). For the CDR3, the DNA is TGTGCCAGCAGTTTCCTGGGACATTCCTACGAGCAGTACTTC. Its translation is CASSFLGHSYEQYF.

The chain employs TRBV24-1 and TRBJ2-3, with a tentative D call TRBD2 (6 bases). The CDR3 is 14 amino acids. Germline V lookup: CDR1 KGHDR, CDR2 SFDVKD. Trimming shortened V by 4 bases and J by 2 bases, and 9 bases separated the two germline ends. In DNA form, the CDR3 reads TGTGCCACCAGTGAGGAGGGCGTCACAGATACGCAGTATTTT. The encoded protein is CATSEEGVTDTQYF.

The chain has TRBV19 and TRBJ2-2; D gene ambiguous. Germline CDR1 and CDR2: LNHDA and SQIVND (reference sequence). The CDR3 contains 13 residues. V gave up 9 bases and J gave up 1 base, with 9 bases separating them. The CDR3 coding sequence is TGTGCCAGCCCCTCTAGGAACACCGGGGAGCTGTTTTTT. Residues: CASPSRNTGELFF.

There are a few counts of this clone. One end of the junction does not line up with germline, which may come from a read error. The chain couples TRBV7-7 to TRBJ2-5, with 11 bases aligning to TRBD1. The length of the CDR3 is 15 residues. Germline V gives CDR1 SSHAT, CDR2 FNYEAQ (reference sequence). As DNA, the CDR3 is TGTGCTAGCAGCCTCGGGACAGGGGGCCAAGAGACCCAGTACTTC. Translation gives CASSLGTGGQETQYF. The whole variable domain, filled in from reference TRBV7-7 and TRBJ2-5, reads GAGVSQSPRYKVTKRGQDVTLRCDPISSHATLYWYQQALGQGPEFLTYFNYEAQPDKSGLPSDRFSAERPEGSISTLTIQRTEQRDSAMYRCASSLGTGGQETQYFGPGTRLLVL.

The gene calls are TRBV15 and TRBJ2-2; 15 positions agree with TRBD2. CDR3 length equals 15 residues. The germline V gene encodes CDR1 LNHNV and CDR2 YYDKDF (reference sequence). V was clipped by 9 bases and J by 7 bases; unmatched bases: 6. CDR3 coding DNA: TGTGCCACTGCCGGGACTAGCGGGGGGAGCGGGGAGCTGTTTTTT. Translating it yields CATAGTSGGSGELFF.

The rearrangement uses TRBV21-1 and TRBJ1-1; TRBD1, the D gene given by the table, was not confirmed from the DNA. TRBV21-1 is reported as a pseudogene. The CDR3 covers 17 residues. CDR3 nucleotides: TGTGCCAGCAGCGGAAGGGACAGACTTATCTCGAACACTGAAGCTTTCTTT. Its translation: CASSGRDRLISNTEAFF.

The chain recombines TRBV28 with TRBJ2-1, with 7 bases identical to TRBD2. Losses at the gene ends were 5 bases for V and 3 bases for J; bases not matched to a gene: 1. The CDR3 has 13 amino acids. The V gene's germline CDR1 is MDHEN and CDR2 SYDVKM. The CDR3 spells CASSSGIYNEQFF. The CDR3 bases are TGTGCCAGCAGTAGCGGGATCTACAATGAGCAGTTCTTC.

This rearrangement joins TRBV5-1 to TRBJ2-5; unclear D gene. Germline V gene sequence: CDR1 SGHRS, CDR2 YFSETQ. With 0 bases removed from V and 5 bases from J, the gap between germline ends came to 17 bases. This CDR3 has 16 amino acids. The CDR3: CASSLASSHPYETQYF. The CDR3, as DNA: TGCGCCAGCAGCTTGGCCTCCAGTCACCCGTATGAGACCCAGTACTTC. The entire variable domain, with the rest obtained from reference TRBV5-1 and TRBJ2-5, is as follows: KAGVTQTPRYLIKTRGQQVTLSCSPISGHRSVSWYQQTPGQGLQFLFEYFSETQRNKGNFPGRFSGRQFSNSRSEMNVSTLELGDSALYLCASSLASSHPYETQYFGPGTRLLVL.

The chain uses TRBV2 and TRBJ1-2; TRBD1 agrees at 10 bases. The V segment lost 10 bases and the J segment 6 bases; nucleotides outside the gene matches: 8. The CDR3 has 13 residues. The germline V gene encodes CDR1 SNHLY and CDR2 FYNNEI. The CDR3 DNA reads TGTGCCACCGGGACAGGGGCCCCGGATGGCTACACCTTC. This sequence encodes CATGTGAPDGYTF.

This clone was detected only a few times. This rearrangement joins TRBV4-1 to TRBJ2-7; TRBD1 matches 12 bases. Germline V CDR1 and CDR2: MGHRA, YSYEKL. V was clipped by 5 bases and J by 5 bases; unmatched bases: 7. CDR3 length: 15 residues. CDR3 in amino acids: CASSATGTGGNEQYF. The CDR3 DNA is TGCGCCAGCAGCGCAACCGGGACAGGGGGCAACGAGCAGTACTTC.

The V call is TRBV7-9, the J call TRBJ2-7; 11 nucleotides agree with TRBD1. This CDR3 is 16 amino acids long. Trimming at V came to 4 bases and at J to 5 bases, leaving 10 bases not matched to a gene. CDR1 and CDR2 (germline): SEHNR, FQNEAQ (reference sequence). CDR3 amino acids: CASSSPRTGGDDEQYF. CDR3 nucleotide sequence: TGTGCCAGCAGCTCACCCCGGACAGGGGGCGACGACGAGCAGTACTTC.